Below, 26 T cell receptor beta chains from the same sample are listed, as sequenced in a study of T cells in localized non-small cell lung cancer. Profiled with immunoSEQ multiplex PCR; TCRdb holds only in-frame clones, not every one. This sample carries tens of thousands of clones, about 81% of them seen once, and the ten largest clones take 2% to 2.5%. The sample here was peripheral blood, taken before any cancer treatment. The receptors were gathered from a man aged 35 to 69 with stage I lung adenocarcinoma.

The rearrangement links TRBV27 to TRBJ2-7; TRBD1 matches at 12 bases. Germline V gives CDR1 MNHEY, CDR2 SMNVEV (reference sequence). The CDR3 spans 15 residues. J lost 1 base, V lost 3 bases, and 1 base had no gene match. The CDR3 coding sequence is TGTGCCAGCAGTTTGGGACAGGGGGCGTCCTACGAGCAGTACTTC. It encodes CASSLGQGASYEQYF.

CDR3 loop: CASSQEDRGGYGYTF. The CDR3 coding sequence is TGCGCCAGCAGCCAAGAGGACAGGGGAGGCTATGGCTACACCTTC. J is TRBJ1-2 and V is TRBV4-1; 9 bases match TRBD1. Unmatched junction bases numbered 3, after V lost 0 bases and J lost 4 bases. Germline lookup yields CDR1 MGHRA and CDR2 YSYEKL. CDR3 size: 15 residues.

The chain recombines TRBV9 with TRBJ1-4, with D possibly matching TRBD1 (6 bases). This CDR3 region has 14 residues. The germline V gene encodes CDR1 SGDLS and CDR2 YYNGEE. Trimming cost V 1 base and J 8 bases, with 12 bases left between them. CDR3 residues: CASSVMGHGEKLFF. The CDR3 DNA reads TGTGCCAGCAGCGTAATGGGACATGGGGAAAAACTGTTTTTT.

This sequence joins TRBV19 and TRBJ2-6, with unresolved D. V was shortened by 2 bases and J by 2 bases, with 10 bases between the two germline ends. CDR3 length: 16 amino acids. CDR1 LNHDA and CDR2 SQIVND come from the germline V gene (reference sequence). CDR3 DNA: TGTGCCAGTAGTATATACAACCCCCCTGGGGCCAACGTCCTGACTTTC. Amino acids: CASSIYNPPGANVLTF.

V is TRBV4-3 and J is TRBJ2-3, with D unclear. V gave up 0 bases and J gave up 5 bases, with 9 bases separating them. The CDR3 extends over 14 amino acids. CDR1 LGHNA and CDR2 YSLEER come from the germline V gene. Here the CDR3 reads CASSQDTDIDTQYF. The DNA for the CDR3 is TGCGCCAGCAGCCAAGATACAGATATAGATACGCAGTATTTT.

This clone is a singleton in its sample. This chain uses TRBV9 with TRBJ2-5, with TRBD1 matching 11 bases. The CDR3 contains 17 residues. V shed 0 bases, J shed 6 bases, and the junction held 10 bases outside the gene matches. Per the germline V gene, CDR1 is SGDLS and CDR2 is YYNGEE. The CDR3 here is CASSVEGTGGAQQTQYF. The CDR3, as DNA: TGTGCCAGCAGCGTAGAAGGGACAGGGGGGGCTCAACAGACCCAGTACTTC.

The V call is TRBV16, the J call TRBJ1-5, with TRBD1 as a possible D gene (6 bases). Germline V gives CDR1 KGHSY, CDR2 FQNENV. The CDR3 runs to 18 residues. Trimming took off 4 bases at V and 2 bases at J, with 21 bases between the two ends. CDR3 sequence reads: CASSLSRGRLYGNQPQHF. The CDR3 nucleotides read TGTGCCAGCAGCCTTAGCAGGGGCCGACTCTATGGCAATCAGCCCCAGCATTTT.

This clone has a handful of counts. The rearrangement joins TRBV5-4 to TRBJ1-5; a possible D gene is TRBD1 (6 bases). The CDR3 is 13 residues long. CDR1 is SGHNT and CDR2 is YYREEE in the germline V gene (reference sequence). Trimming took 5 bases from V and 7 from J, leaving 13 bases between them. CDR3 loop: CASSREGGQPQHF. As DNA, the CDR3 is TGTGCCAGCAGTCGGGAAGGGGGGCAGCCCCAGCATTTT. The full variable domain, in which reference TRBV5-4 and TRBJ1-5 provide the parts outside the CDR3, is ETGVTQSPTHLIKTRGQQVTLRCSSQSGHNTVSWYQQALGQGPQFIFQYYREEENGRGNFPPRFSGLQFPNYSSELNVNALELDDSALYLCASSREGGQPQHFGDGTRLSIL.

The J gene is TRBJ2-5, the V gene TRBV14; D may match TRBD1 or TRBD2 (5 bases each). The CDR3 covers 16 residues. Germline CDR1 and CDR2: SGHDN and FVKESK. Trimming stripped 3 bases from V and 2 bases from J, with 16 bases between. The CDR3 loop reads CASSHGDRSFQETQYF. The CDR3 coding sequence is TGTGCCAGCAGCCACGGGGACCGTAGTTTTCAAGAGACCCAGTACTTC.

The chain is built from TRBV10-3 and TRBJ2-5; TRBD2 matches 7 bases. Unmatched junction bases numbered 7, after V lost 6 bases and J lost 3 bases. Germline CDR1 and CDR2: ENHRY and SYGVKD. The CDR3 runs to 14 residues. The chain's CDR3 is CAIRRGGGEETQYF. CDR3 DNA sequence: TGTGCCATCAGGCGGGGCGGGGGTGAAGAGACCCAGTACTTC.

The V call is TRBV11-2, the J call TRBJ1-4; unclear D gene. Trimming cost V 6 bases and J 8 bases, with 22 bases left between them. Germline CDR1 reads SGHAT; CDR2 reads FQNNGV. The CDR3 has 16 residues. CDR3 in DNA: TGTGCCAGCAGACTTCCGACTGGACGGGCTAGGGAAAAACTGTTTTTT. Amino acid sequence: CASRLPTGRAREKLFF.

This rearrangement joins TRBV19 to TRBJ1-2; 9 bases agree with TRBD1. The V gene's germline CDR1 is LNHDA and CDR2 SQIVND (reference sequence). V dropped 8 bases and J dropped 7; count of bases not matched to a gene: 8. CDR3 size: 13 residues. CDR3 residues: CASGVGQGAGYTF. Written as DNA, the CDR3 is TGTGCCAGTGGGGTGGGACAGGGCGCTGGCTACACCTTC.

This clone appeared a single time. The chain employs TRBV7-2 and TRBJ1-1; 11 bases are a match to TRBD1. V was pared by 3 bases and J by 5 bases, with 8 bases of the junction left unmatched. The CDR3 length is 16 residues. The germline gives CDR1 SGHTA, CDR2 FQGNSA. The CDR3 loop reads CASSFRTGGIGTEAFF. As DNA, the CDR3 is TGTGCCAGCAGCTTCAGGACAGGGGGCATTGGGACTGAAGCTTTCTTT. The full variable domain, in which reference TRBV7-2 and TRBJ1-1 provide the parts outside the CDR3, is GAGVSQSPSNKVTEKGKDVELRCDPISGHTALYWYRQSLGQGLEFLIYFQGNSAPDKSGLPSDRFSAERTGGSVSTLTIQRTQQEDSAVYLCASSFRTGGIGTEAFFGQGTRLTVV.

The chain is built from TRBV5-6 and TRBJ1-4, with 7 bases fitting TRBD1. V shed 0 bases, J shed 8 bases, and the junction held 7 bases outside the gene matches. The CDR3 is made up of 15 amino acids. Germline V lookup: CDR1 SGHDT, CDR2 YYEEEE. As DNA, the CDR3 is TGTGCCAGCAGCTTGGGTAAGGGGGCAGTGGAAAAACTGTTTTTT. Translation gives CASSLGKGAVEKLFF. Based on the CDR3 plus reference TRBV5-6 and TRBJ1-4, the full variable domain is DAGVTQSPTHLIKTRGQQVTLRCSPKSGHDTVSWYQQALGQGPQFIFQYYEEEERQRGNFPDRFSGHQFPNYSSELNVNALLLGDSALYLCASSLGKGAVEKLFFGSGTQLSVL.

V is TRBV7-2 and J is TRBJ2-1; 9 nucleotides line up with TRBD2. CDR3 size: 15 residues. Germline CDR1 SGHTA, CDR2 FQGNSA. Losses at the gene ends were 5 bases for V and 4 bases for J; bases not matched to a gene: 6. This CDR3 is CASSPRLAGYNEQFF. The CDR3 region has the DNA TGTGCCAGCAGCCCCCGGCTAGCGGGGTACAATGAGCAGTTCTTC.

The V and J genes are TRBV7-9 and TRBJ2-7; D is uncertain. The CDR3 has 11 residues. Trimming removed 4 bases at V and 6 bases at J, with 7 bases between. Germline V CDR1 and CDR2: SEHNR, FQNEAQ (reference sequence). CDR3 nucleotide sequence: TGTGCCAGCAGCTCCTCCCCCGAGCAGTACTTC. It yields the protein CASSSSPEQYF.

V is TRBV6-6 and J is TRBJ2-3; 7 positions match TRBD2. The junction had 4 bases not matched to a gene; V was cut back by 6 bases and J by 4 bases. The CDR3 has 13 residues. CDR1 and CDR2 (germline): MNHNY, SVGAGI (reference sequence). The CDR3 DNA is TGTGCCAGCAGCCGGGACTACTCAGATACGCAGTATTTT. Amino acid sequence: CASSRDYSDTQYF.

The chain employs TRBV27 and TRBJ2-5; TRBD1 matches 11 bases. Losses at the gene ends were 2 bases for V and 5 bases for J; bases not matched to a gene: 10. The CDR3 runs to 17 residues. The germline V gene encodes CDR1 MNHEY and CDR2 SMNVEV (reference sequence). The CDR3 DNA reads TGTGCCAGCAGTTTAAAGATTGGACAGGGGGCAGGCGAGACCCAGTACTTC. It is translated as CASSLKIGQGAGETQYF.

The rearrangement links TRBV6-5 to TRBJ1-3, with 7 bases matching TRBD1. Germline CDR1 and CDR2: MNHEY and SVGAGI. The CDR3 spans 14 residues. V lost 5 bases and J lost 3; bases outside the gene matches: 4. CDR3 in amino acids: CASSNRGIGNTIYF. The DNA for the CDR3 is TGTGCCAGCAGTAACAGGGGTATTGGAAACACCATATATTTT.

The V and J genes are TRBV19 and TRBJ2-3, with D uncertain. V was clipped by 9 bases and J by 1 base, with 14 bases between them. There are 14 residues in the CDR3. Germline V gene sequence: CDR1 LNHDA, CDR2 SQIVND (reference sequence). CDR3: CARPPVIRTDTQYF. The CDR3 DNA sequence: TGTGCCAGACCCCCCGTGATACGCACAGATACGCAGTATTTT. Drawing the rest from reference TRBV19 and TRBJ2-3, the complete variable domain is DGGITQSPKYLFRKEGQNVTLSCEQNLNHDAMYWYRQDPGQGLRLIYYSQIVNDFQKGDIAEGYSVSREKKESFPLTVTSAQKNPTAFYLCARPPVIRTDTQYFGPGTRLTVL.

The chain carries TRBV28 and TRBJ2-3; 11 positions match TRBD2. Germline loops: CDR1 MDHEN, CDR2 SYDVKM. V was clipped by 6 bases and J by 5 bases; unmatched bases: 10. CDR3 length equals 16 residues. CDR3: CASRSASGRPQDTQYF. The CDR3 DNA reads as TGTGCCAGCAGGTCGGCTAGCGGGAGGCCCCAAGATACGCAGTATTTT.

The chain employs TRBV4-3 and TRBJ2-3; D may be TRBD1 (5 bases). The germline V gene has CDR1 LGHNA and CDR2 YSLEER. Trimming removed 3 bases from V and 6 bases from J, with 10 bases in between. The CDR3 is made up of 13 amino acids. The CDR3 region has the DNA TGCGCCAGCAGCCAGGATAAGGGGGATACGCAGTATTTT. As protein: CASSQDKGDTQYF.

The chain couples TRBV10-3 to TRBJ2-1; the D gene is possibly TRBD1 (6 bases). Looked up from germline, CDR1 is ENHRY and CDR2 is SYGVKD. CDR3 size: 15 residues. With 7 bases removed from V and 5 bases from J, the gap between germline ends came to 18 bases. CDR3 in amino acids: CAIKSGRDTDNEQFF. Written as DNA, the CDR3 is TGTGCCATCAAGAGCGGCCGGGACACCGACAATGAGCAGTTCTTC.

The V gene is TRBV30, the J gene TRBJ1-2, with a possible D match to TRBD1 (5 bases). Trimming stripped 5 bases from V and 3 bases from J, with 10 bases between. CDR3 length: 12 amino acids. In germline, CDR1 is GTSNPN, CDR2 SVGIG (reference sequence). The CDR3 region is CAWERGDYGYTF. The DNA for the CDR3 is TGTGCCTGGGAAAGGGGAGACTATGGCTACACCTTC.

This clone has just one count. The chain combines TRBV4-1 with TRBJ2-5, with 11 bases that match TRBD1. The CDR3 length is 16 residues. Germline V CDR1 and CDR2: MGHRA, YSYEKL. The trim removed 6 bases at V and 4 bases at J, leaving 10 bases unmatched. The CDR3, as DNA: TGCGCCAGCAGGAAAGGGACAGGGGGAAGTCGAGAGACCCAGTACTTC. As protein: CASRKGTGGSRETQYF.

The chain couples TRBV9 to TRBJ1-1, with D hard to call. This CDR3 has 17 amino acids. CDR1 is SGDLS, CDR2 YYNGEE, per germline. V lost 4 bases and J lost 5, with 24 bases in between. The CDR3 bases are TGTGCCAGCAGCCCCACTGGGGAGGGCAGGTGGGGAACTGAAGCTTTCTTT. It codes for CASSPTGEGRWGTEAFF.